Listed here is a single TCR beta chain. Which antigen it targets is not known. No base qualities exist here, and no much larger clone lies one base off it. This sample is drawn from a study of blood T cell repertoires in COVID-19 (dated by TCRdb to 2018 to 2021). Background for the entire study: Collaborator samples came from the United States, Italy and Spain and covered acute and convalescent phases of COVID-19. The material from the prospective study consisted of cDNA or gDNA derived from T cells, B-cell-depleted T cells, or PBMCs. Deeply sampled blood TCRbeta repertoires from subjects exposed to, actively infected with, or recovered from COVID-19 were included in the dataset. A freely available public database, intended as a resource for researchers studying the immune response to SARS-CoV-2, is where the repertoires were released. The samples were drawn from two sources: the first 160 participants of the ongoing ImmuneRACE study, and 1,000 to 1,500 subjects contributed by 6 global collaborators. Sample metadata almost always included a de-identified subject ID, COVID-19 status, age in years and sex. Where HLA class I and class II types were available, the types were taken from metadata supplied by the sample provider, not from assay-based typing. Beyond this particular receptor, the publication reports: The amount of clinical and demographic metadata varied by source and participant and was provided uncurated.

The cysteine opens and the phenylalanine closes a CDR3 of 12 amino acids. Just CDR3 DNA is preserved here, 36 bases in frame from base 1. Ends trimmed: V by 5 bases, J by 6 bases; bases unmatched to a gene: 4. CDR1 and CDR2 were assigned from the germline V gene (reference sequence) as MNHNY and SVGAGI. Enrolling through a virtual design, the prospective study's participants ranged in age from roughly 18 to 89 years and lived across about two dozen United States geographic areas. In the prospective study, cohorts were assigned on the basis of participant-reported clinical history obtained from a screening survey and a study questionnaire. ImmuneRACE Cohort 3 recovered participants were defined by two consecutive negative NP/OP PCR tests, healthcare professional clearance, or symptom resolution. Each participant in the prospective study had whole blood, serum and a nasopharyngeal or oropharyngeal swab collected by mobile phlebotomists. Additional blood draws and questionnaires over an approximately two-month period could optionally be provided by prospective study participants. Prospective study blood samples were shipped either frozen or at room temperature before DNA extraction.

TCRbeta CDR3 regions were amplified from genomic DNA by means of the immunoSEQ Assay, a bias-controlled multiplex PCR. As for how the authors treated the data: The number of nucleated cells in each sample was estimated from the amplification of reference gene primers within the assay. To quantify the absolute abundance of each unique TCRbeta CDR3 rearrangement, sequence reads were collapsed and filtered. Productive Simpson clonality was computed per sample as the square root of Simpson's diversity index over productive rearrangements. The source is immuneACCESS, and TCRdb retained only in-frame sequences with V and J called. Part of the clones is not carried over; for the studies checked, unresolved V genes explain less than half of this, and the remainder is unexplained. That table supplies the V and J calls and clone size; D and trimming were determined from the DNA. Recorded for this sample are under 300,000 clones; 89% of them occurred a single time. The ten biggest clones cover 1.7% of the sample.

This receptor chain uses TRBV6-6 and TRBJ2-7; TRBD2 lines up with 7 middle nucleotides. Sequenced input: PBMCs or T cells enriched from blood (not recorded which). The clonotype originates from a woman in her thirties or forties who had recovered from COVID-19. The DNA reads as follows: TGTGCCAGCAGTCTGCCGGGAGGCGAGCAGTACTTC. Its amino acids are CASSLPGGEQYF.